Listed here are 3 T cell receptor beta chains from one sample, sequenced in a study of Ad26.COV2.S vaccination and SARS-CoV-2 variants. Assay: immunoSEQ multiplex PCR; the TCRdb copy retains only in-frame clones and omits some. This table has about 180,000 clones, roughly 89% appearing once. Sequenced here: peripheral blood, sampled after recovery from COVID-19. Every receptor here comes from a human donor who had recovered from COVID-19.

The J gene is TRBJ2-3, the V gene TRBV10-3; D not resolved. CDR1 ENHRY and CDR2 SYGVKD come from the germline V gene. Trimming cost V 2 bases and J 0 bases, with 15 bases left between them. The CDR3 covers 17 residues. The CDR3 DNA sequence: TGTGCCATCAGTGAGCCACCCTGGGGTCGGAGCACAGATACGCAGTATTTT. It encodes CAISEPPWGRSTDTQYF.

This clone turned up a few times. This rearrangement joins TRBV19 to TRBJ2-7; unclear D gene. The CDR3 has 11 amino acids. Germline assignment: CDR1 LNHDA and CDR2 SQIVND (reference sequence). Trimming took off 10 bases at V and 7 bases at J, with 14 bases between the two ends. CDR3 coding DNA: TGTGCCACTCAGTGCTGCGTTGAGCAGTACTTC. Protein: CATQCCVEQYF.

The genes are TRBV5-1 and TRBJ1-2, with D unclear. CDR1 SGHRS and CDR2 YFSETQ come from the germline V gene. V lost 0 bases and J 2 bases, leaving 5 bases between the germline ends. This CDR3 is built from 13 residues. CDR3 DNA: TGCGCCAGCAGCTTGGTGGAGAACTATGGCTACACCTTC. Amino acid sequence: CASSLVENYGYTF.